This TCR beta chain is from a study of response to subunit inactivated influenza vaccine. Whole-study findings and limits: The study's authors posited that every seasonal influenza vaccination enlists few new T cells.

TCRdb itself ran the RT-PCR reads through MiXCR, one entry per CDR3 protein. The sample has more than 150,000 distinct CDR3 sequences, around 9.2% seen once; the top ten hold approximately 10%. The CDR3 totals 13 residues. Trimming removed 1 base at V and 5 bases at J, with 6 bases between. CDR1 is SEHNR and CDR2 is FQNEAQ in the germline V gene (reference sequence). This clonotype showed up just a few times. Its matching antigen is unknown. This receptor was obtained from a man aged 45-60 years who received an inactivated influenza vaccine. The sequencing here drew on non-naive T cells sorted from PBMCs, taken on the day of vaccination. The gene calls are TRBV7-9 and TRBJ2-1, with D unclear. The CDR3 protein is CASSLGQDNEQFF. DNA of the CDR3: TGTGCCAGCAGCTTAGGTCAGGACAATGAGCAGTTCTTC.